This T cell receptor (beta chain) derives from a study of blood T cell repertoires in COVID-19. Using immunoSEQ multiplex PCR, the repertoire was profiled, and TCRdb retains in-frame clones only, with some absent. Here the sample spans 260,000 or so clones, roughly 80% being singletons. Germline V lookup: CDR1 SGHTA, CDR2 FQGTGA. This CDR3 region has 14 residues. Deletions cut 5 bases from V and 4 bases from J, with 14 bases between. The clonotype comes from a woman aged 40 to 49 who had been exposed to COVID-19. The sample was PBMCs or T cells enriched from blood (not recorded which). The V and J genes are TRBV7-3 and TRBJ1-2, with a tentative D call TRBD1 (5 bases). In nucleotides, the CDR3 is TGTGCCAGCAGCCCGGACGGACAACGCTATGGCTACACCTTC. Its protein product is CASSPDGQRYGYTF. Using reference TRBV7-3 and TRBJ1-2 for the parts outside the CDR3, the full variable domain is GAGVSQTPSNKVTEKGKYVELRCDPISGHTALYWYRQSLGQGPEFLIYFQGTGAADDSGLPNDRFFAVRPEGSVSTLKIQRTERGDSAVYLCASSPDGQRYGYTFGSGTRLTVV.